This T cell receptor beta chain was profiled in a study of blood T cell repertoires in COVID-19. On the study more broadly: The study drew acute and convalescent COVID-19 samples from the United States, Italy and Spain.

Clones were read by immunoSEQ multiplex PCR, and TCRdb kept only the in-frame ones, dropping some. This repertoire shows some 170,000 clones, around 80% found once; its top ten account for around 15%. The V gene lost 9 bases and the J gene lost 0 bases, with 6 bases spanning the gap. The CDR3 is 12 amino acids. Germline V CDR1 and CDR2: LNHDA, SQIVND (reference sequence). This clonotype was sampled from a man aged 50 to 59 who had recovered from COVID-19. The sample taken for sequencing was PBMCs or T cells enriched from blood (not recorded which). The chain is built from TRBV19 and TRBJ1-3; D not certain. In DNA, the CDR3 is TGTGCCAGCCAGATCTCTGGAAACACCATATATTTT. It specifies CASQISGNTIYF. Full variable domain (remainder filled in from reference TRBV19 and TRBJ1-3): DGGITQSPKYLFRKEGQNVTLSCEQNLNHDAMYWYRQDPGQGLRLIYYSQIVNDFQKGDIAEGYSVSREKKESFPLTVTSAQKNPTAFYLCASQISGNTIYFGEGSWLTVV.